One and the same sample provided the 27 T cell receptor beta chains below, sequenced in a study of blood T cell repertoires in COVID-19. Assay: immunoSEQ multiplex PCR; the TCRdb copy retains only in-frame clones and omits some. In the table there are about 250,000 clones, 65% to 90% of which are singletons. The sample was peripheral blood. These TCRs come from a woman aged 80 or older with active or convalescent COVID-19.

V usage is TRBV2 and J usage is TRBJ1-3; the D is unclear. CDR3 length: 14 residues. V lost 3 bases and J lost 0, with 6 bases in between. Germline-derived CDR1 and CDR2 are SNHLY and FYNNEI. In nucleotides, the CDR3 is TGTGCCAGCAGTGACAGAACCTCTGGAAACACCATATATTTT. Protein sequence: CASSDRTSGNTIYF. Filled out from reference TRBV2 and TRBJ1-3, the complete variable domain reads EPEVTQTPSHQVTQMGQEVILRCVPISNHLYFYWYRQILGQKVEFLVSFYNNEISEKSEIFDDQFSVERPDGSNFTLKIRSTKLEDSAMYFCASSDRTSGNTIYFGEGSWLTVV.

V gene TRBV24-1 combines with J gene TRBJ2-1; 10 bases match TRBD2. The CDR3 has 16 residues. The V gene's germline CDR1 is KGHDR and CDR2 SFDVKD. V dropped 3 bases and J dropped 8; count of bases not matched to a gene: 9. The CDR3 protein is CATSDAAGGPGDEQFF. CDR3 bases: TGTGCCACCAGTGATGCAGCGGGAGGGCCGGGGGATGAGCAGTTCTTC.

V and J are TRBV19 and TRBJ2-7; tentative D call: TRBD1 (5 bases). Germline CDR1 reads LNHDA; CDR2 reads SQIVND (reference sequence). Trimming took 3 bases from V and 4 from J, leaving 13 bases between them. The CDR3 has 14 residues. The CDR3 nucleotides are TGTGCCAGTAGTATGGGCTGGAAGGGGTACGAGCAGTACTTC. This codes for CASSMGWKGYEQYF.

This rearrangement joins TRBV6-5 to TRBJ2-6; no clear D. CDR3 length: 13 residues. Germline CDR1 MNHEY, CDR2 SVGAGI. Trimming took 8 bases from V and 1 from J, leaving 6 bases between them. CDR3 bases: TGTGCCAGCTCCGGGTCTGGGGCCAACGTCCTGACTTTC. This encodes CASSGSGANVLTF.

The genes are TRBV6-6 and TRBJ1-2, with D perhaps TRBD1 (6 bases). The CDR3 has 11 amino acids. V was trimmed by 4 bases and J by 8 bases, leaving 8 bases between them. Germline V gene sequence: CDR1 MNHNY, CDR2 SVGAGI (reference sequence). CDR3 loop: CASSSDRGYTF. In DNA form, the CDR3 reads TGTGCCAGCAGTTCCGACAGGGGCTACACCTTC.

The chain has TRBV5-4 and TRBJ2-5; D possibly corresponds to TRBD2 (6 bases). CDR3 length: 16 amino acids. Trimming cost V 4 bases and J 7 bases, with 23 bases left between them. CDR1 SGHNT and CDR2 YYREEE come from the germline V gene (reference sequence). This CDR3 reads CASSQISGTLEGTQYF. In DNA, the CDR3 is TGTGCCAGCAGCCAGATTAGTGGGACTTTAGAGGGGACCCAGTACTTC.

The gene calls are TRBV27 and TRBJ1-6, with TRBD1 matching over 10 bases. Germline values: CDR1 MNHEY, CDR2 SMNVEV (reference sequence). V lost 6 bases to trimming and J lost 1 base; unmatched junction nucleotides: 12. The CDR3 is made up of 19 amino acids. CDR3 nucleotide sequence: TGTGCCAGCAGACCACATATGACAGGGGGCTTATCCTATAATTCACCCCTCCACTTT. The encoded protein is CASRPHMTGGLSYNSPLHF.

J is TRBJ1-5 and V is TRBV6-1; 9 positions match TRBD1. The CDR3 length is 16 residues. Germline assignment: CDR1 MNHNS and CDR2 SASEGT. V lost 3 bases to trimming and J lost 3 bases; unmatched junction nucleotides: 6. The CDR3 DNA sequence: TGTGCCAGCAGTGAGAGACAGGGGGTGTACAATCAGCCCCAGCATTTT. As protein: CASSERQGVYNQPQHF.

This sequence joins TRBV10-3 and TRBJ1-2; 7 nucleotides align to TRBD1. Germline lookup yields CDR1 ENHRY and CDR2 SYGVKD. The CDR3 spans 15 residues. With V trimmed by 2 bases and J by 5 bases, 8 bases remained unmatched. The chain's CDR3 is CAISEEVTGVYGYTF. The DNA of the CDR3 is TGTGCCATCAGTGAGGAGGTTACAGGGGTGTATGGCTACACCTTC.

The rearrangement uses TRBV2 and TRBJ2-1; D gene ambiguous. The CDR3 is 14 amino acids. Trimming shortened V by 0 bases and J by 7 bases, and 10 bases separated the two germline ends. Germline values: CDR1 SNHLY, CDR2 FYNNEI. The CDR3 is CASSEARISNEQFF. The CDR3 bases are TGTGCCAGCAGTGAAGCTCGTATATCGAATGAGCAGTTCTTC.

This clone was found a few times. The V gene is TRBV19, the J gene TRBJ1-5; 7 bases fit TRBD1. Per the germline V gene, CDR1 is LNHDA and CDR2 is SQIVND (reference sequence). The CDR3 has 15 amino acids. V lost 3 bases to trimming and J lost 7 bases; unmatched junction nucleotides: 9. CDR3 bases: TGTGCCAGTAGTATTAGTAGGGGGCAGGGGCAGCCCCAGCATTTT. Translating gives CASSISRGQGQPQHF.

V gene TRBV10-1 combines with J gene TRBJ1-2; D is possibly TRBD1 (6 bases). The CDR3 extends over 17 amino acids. V lost 7 bases, J lost 5 bases, and 26 bases lay in between. Per the germline V gene, CDR1 is WNHNN and CDR2 is SYGVQD (reference sequence). The CDR3 DNA is TGCGCCAGCATCCAAACCCGACCCCCCCTCAGGGGATATGGCTACACCTTC. Translated, it gives CASIQTRPPLRGYGYTF.

J is TRBJ1-4 and V is TRBV5-8; maybe TRBD1 (5 bases). The CDR3 spans 14 residues. Germline V lookup: CDR1 SGHTS, CDR2 YDEGEE. Trimming shortened V by 1 base and J by 10 bases, and 14 bases separated the two germline ends. For the CDR3, the DNA is TGTGCCAGCAGCTTGCGCCAGGGTTCCGGAAAACTGTTTTTT. It translates to CASSLRQGSGKLFF.

This clone was counted once. The gene calls are TRBV23-1 and TRBJ2-2; 7 nucleotides line up with TRBD1. TRBV23-1 is flagged as an ORF with uncertain function. After removal of 2 bases from V and 6 bases from J, the junction contained 15 bases not matched to a gene. CDR3 length: 18 residues. CDR3 in DNA: TGCGCCAGCAGTCAAGACGAAACAGGGGAACGGGCCCCCGGGGAGCTGTTTTTT. It codes for CASSQDETGERAPGELFF.

This chain joins TRBV14 and TRBJ1-6; no definite D call. The germline CDR1 and CDR2 sequences are SGHDN and FVKESK. The V end lost 4 bases, the J end lost 3 bases, and 7 bases lay between the germline ends. The CDR3 covers 14 residues. CDR3 protein: CASSLERYNSPLHF. The CDR3 DNA sequence: TGTGCCAGCAGCCTCGAGCGCTATAATTCACCCCTCCACTTT.

V and J are TRBV2 and TRBJ1-5; D might be TRBD1 (6 bases). CDR1 is SNHLY, CDR2 FYNNEI, per germline. This CDR3 spans 15 amino acids. V lost 7 bases and J 2 bases, leaving 15 bases between the germline ends. CDR3 DNA: TGTGCCAGCAATGGACAGTTGTTGGGCAATCAGCCCCAGCATTTT. This codes for CASNGQLLGNQPQHF. The full variable domain, rest sourced from reference TRBV2 and TRBJ1-5, is EPEVTQTPSHQVTQMGQEVILRCVPISNHLYFYWYRQILGQKVEFLVSFYNNEISEKSEIFDDQFSVERPDGSNFTLKIRSTKLEDSAMYFCASNGQLLGNQPQHFGDGTRLSIL.

This chain joins TRBV6-2 or TRBV6-3 and TRBJ1-5, with TRBD1 matching 9 bases. CDR1 and CDR2 (germline): MNHEY, SVGEGT. This CDR3 has 15 amino acids. V gave up 6 bases and J gave up 6 bases; unmatched junction bases: 9. The CDR3 here is CASSQGTGRAQPQHF. The DNA for the CDR3 is TGTGCCAGCAGCCAGGGGACAGGGAGGGCTCAGCCCCAGCATTTT.

V and J are TRBV6-5 and TRBJ1-4; D is perhaps TRBD1 (5 bases). This CDR3 spans 15 amino acids. Per the germline V gene, CDR1 is MNHEY and CDR2 is SVGAGI. V was cut by 0 bases and J by 7 bases, with 12 bases left in between. CDR3 coding DNA: TGTGCCAGCAGTTACTCGCCCGGGGGGGGTGAAAAACTGTTTTTT. It is translated as CASSYSPGGGEKLFF.

The CDR3 here is CASSIDRWDSLNEKLFF. The CDR3 DNA is TGTGCCAGTAGTATAGATCGATGGGACAGCCTTAATGAAAAACTGTTTTTT. V is TRBV19 and J is TRBJ1-4, with 7 bases lining up with TRBD1. V lost 0 bases, J lost 4 bases, and 8 bases stayed unmatched. CDR1 LNHDA and CDR2 SQIVND come from the germline V gene (reference sequence). The CDR3 runs 17 residues.

The gene calls are TRBV19 and TRBJ2-1; 10 nucleotides match TRBD2. The germline V gene encodes CDR1 LNHDA and CDR2 SQIVND (reference sequence). The CDR3 spans 15 residues. V trimming: 3 bases; J trimming: 7 bases; junction bases outside the gene matches: 6. The CDR3 sequence is CASSIAAGGENEQFF. As DNA, the CDR3 is TGTGCCAGTAGTATCGCAGCGGGAGGGGAAAATGAGCAGTTCTTC.

The DNA of the CDR3 is TGTGCCAGCAGCTTCAACAGCTATGGCTACACCTTC. Its protein is CASSFNSYGYTF. This chain links TRBV7-2 with TRBJ1-2, with D unresolved. The CDR3 has 12 amino acids. The germline gives CDR1 SGHTA, CDR2 FQGNSA. Trimming pared 3 bases from V and 4 bases from J, leaving 6 bases between. The full variable domain, with the rest looked up from reference TRBV7-2 and TRBJ1-2, is GAGVSQSPSNKVTEKGKDVELRCDPISGHTALYWYRQSLGQGLEFLIYFQGNSAPDKSGLPSDRFSAERTGGSVSTLTIQRTQQEDSAVYLCASSFNSYGYTFGSGTRLTVV.

This clone was detected only a few times. The chain has TRBV27 and TRBJ1-6; the match to TRBD1 covers 7 bases. The V and J ends lost 6 bases and 7 bases, in that order; junction bases with no gene match: 3. Germline V gene sequence: CDR1 MNHEY, CDR2 SMNVEV (reference sequence). This CDR3 is built from 13 residues. For the CDR3, the DNA is TGTGCCAGCAGGGGACAGAGAAATTCACCCCTCCACTTT. Protein product: CASRGQRNSPLHF.

The chain uses TRBV5-1 and TRBJ1-4; possibly TRBD1 for D (6 bases). V lost 1 base and J 3 bases, leaving 19 bases between the germline ends. The CDR3 contains 18 residues. In germline, CDR1 is SGHRS, CDR2 YFSETQ. CDR3 sequence reads: CASSLLRSGDAANEKLFF. The CDR3 coding sequence is TGCGCCAGCAGCTTGCTTCGTTCAGGGGATGCAGCTAATGAAAAACTGTTTTTT.

V is TRBV28 and J is TRBJ1-3, with D unclear. Trimming removed 7 bases from V and 7 bases from J, with 14 bases in between. From germline, CDR1 is MDHEN and CDR2 SYDVKM. CDR3 size: 13 residues. CDR3 nucleotide sequence: TGTGCCAGCAAGTTAGGTAACGGGAACACCATATATTTT. It translates to CASKLGNGNTIYF.

This rearrangement joins TRBV12-3 or TRBV12-4 to TRBJ1-2, with 12 positions matching TRBD1. Trimming at V came to 7 bases and at J to 4 bases, leaving 1 base not matched to a gene. This CDR3 region has 13 residues. The CDR3 DNA reads TGTGCCAGCACGGGACAGGGGGCCTATGGCTACACCTTC. This gives the protein CASTGQGAYGYTF.

The chain uses TRBV3-1 (or the pseudogene TRBV3-2) and TRBJ2-3, with a tentative D call TRBD2 (6 bases). Germline V CDR1 and CDR2: LGHDT, YNNKEL (reference sequence). V shed 0 bases and J shed 10 bases, with 11 bases lying between them. The CDR3 has 13 residues. For the CDR3, the DNA is TGTGCCAGCAGCCAAGATCTTACGGGGGCGCAGTATTTT. This codes for CASSQDLTGAQYF.

The count of this clone is one. This chain joins TRBV7-9 and TRBJ2-3; the D gene is possibly TRBD2 (6 bases). Germline V gives CDR1 SEHNR, CDR2 FQNEAQ (reference sequence). Trimming left V 5 bases short and J 1 base short, with 13 bases between. The CDR3 is made up of 15 amino acids. CDR3 protein: CASSRVGGGTDTQYF. The CDR3 DNA follows: TGTGCCAGCAGCAGAGTCGGCGGGGGCACAGATACGCAGTATTTT.